This T cell receptor beta chain was identified in a study of PD-1 blockade in classical Hodgkin lymphoma. Notes on the study in general: Anyone who began nivolumab under 1 year after ASCT was excluded. With CD4+ cells, TCR diversity rose significantly by C4D1, but not with CD8+ cells. Repertoire differences lack defined causes, possibly disease activity or prior therapy.

Clones were sequenced by immunoSEQ multiplex PCR, and TCRdb holds only the in-frame ones, with some missing. The sample comprises 30,000 or so clones, just under 80% of which are singletons, and about 17% rests with the top ten. Per germline, CDR1 MRHNA and CDR2 SNTAGT. The CDR3 consists of 17 residues. Trimming removed 5 bases from V and 6 bases from J; junction bases left unmatched: 9. Time point indicated: cycle 4 day 1 (C4D1), after more than five weeks of nivolumab. No patient escaped relapse after autologous stem cell transplantation, and brentuximab vedotin exposure varied. On this clone itself: The antigen remains unidentified.

The TCR originated in a human donor with classical Hodgkin lymphoma. The chain recombines TRBV6-4 with TRBJ2-1; 14 nucleotides agree with TRBD2. The material was peripheral blood mononuclear cells (PBMCs), obtained before the fourth cycle of nivolumab. Written as DNA, the CDR3 is TGTGCCAGCAGTTCTACTCCCGGGACTAGCGGGAGCAATGAGCAGTTCTTC. Protein sequence: CASSSTPGTSGSNEQFF.